This record looks at one T cell receptor beta chain sequence and its context. The antigen is undetermined. Donors, without exception, were Caucasian adults residing in Nashville, Tennessee. A CD45RA-negative memory subset and a CD45RA+ naive subset were separated from the CD4+ cells. V dropped 6 bases and J dropped 3 bases, with 12 bases sitting between them. Germline CDR1 reads MNHEY; CDR2 reads SVGAGI. The CDR3 consists of 14 residues. This entry is derived from a study of shared clonotypes between healthy human individuals. General study findings and limits: Sampling was confined to blood; repertoires within tissues likely differ.

Some 27,000 T cell genomes, or roughly 180 ng DNA, went into the sorted-subset replicate PCRs. The protocol was immunoSEQ multiplex PCR, while the TCRdb copy is restricted to in-frame clones and leaves out a portion. In the table there are roughly 760,000 clones, around 74% of which are singletons. This chain links TRBV6-5 with TRBJ2-1; perhaps D is TRBD1 or TRBD2 (5 bases each). The receptor was derived from a woman aged 25 to 39 in good health. Sequencing was performed on memory CD4+ T cells sorted from blood. The subset is: CD45RA-negative fraction. The CDR3 loop is CASRRDRFYNEQFF. For the CDR3, the DNA is TGTGCCAGCAGGAGGGACCGTTTCTACAATGAGCAGTTCTTC.